This TCR beta chain was sequenced for a study of human T cells and chemical hapten exposure. Study details: How much TCR each sample yielded varied, mostly because pooled library volumes differed slightly.

Points from the study as a whole: No change in TCRs above 1 in 1000 frequency was produced by DPC sensitization.

The study used a library that attached unique molecular identifiers to individual cDNA molecules. Study processing details: There were a median of approximately 88,000 TCRs per sample, with a range from about 23,224 to 750,000. TCRdb independently ran MiXCR on the reads; one entry per CDR3 protein. For this entry, the V and J calls and clone size follow TCRdb and not the study's own pipeline. The sample yields about 120,000 distinct CDR3 sequences, around 9% seen once. The CDR3 runs to 17 residues. Germline trimming cut 5 bases from V and 4 bases from J; bases unmatched to any gene: 14. The germline V gene encodes CDR1 SEHNR and CDR2 FQNEAQ (reference sequence). RNA extraction used unfractionated whole blood as the source of total RNA. A remark on this clonotype: Its antigen is not known.

The sequence was collected from a human donor in good health. Some clones in this sample may be carry-over from other donors' samples. The genes are TRBV7-9 and TRBJ2-3, with 8 bases fitting TRBD1. The specimen sequenced was whole blood. CDR3 region: CASSLRTGMAGADTQYF. As DNA, the CDR3 is TGTGCCAGCAGCCTACGGACAGGGATGGCGGGCGCAGATACGCAGTATTTT.